The 23 T cell receptor beta chains reported below all come from one sample, sequenced in a study of CD8 T cells in Susac syndrome. Reverse transcription of 0.5 to 1 ug RNA was performed with random hexamers. A single record per CDR3 protein comes from TCRdb applying MiXCR to the immunoSEQ multiplex PCR reads. The sample consists of 100,000 to 150,000 distinct CDR3 sequences, roughly 92% of them appearing once. Sequences were obtained from CD4+ T cells from PBMCs. These TCRs come from a human donor in good health.

The chain couples TRBV3-1 to TRBJ1-2, with D perhaps TRBD1 (6 bases). V was clipped by 0 bases and J by 4 bases, with 9 bases between them. The CDR3 is made up of 14 amino acids. CDR1 and CDR2 from the germline V gene are LGHDT and YNNKEL (reference sequence). CDR3 residues: CASSQEGAGYGYTF. The CDR3 nucleotides are TGTGCCAGCAGCCAAGAGGGGGCCGGCTATGGCTACACCTTC.

CDR3 sequence reads: CAIRVHRERTYEQYF. CDR3 nucleotides: TGTGCCATCAGAGTCCACAGGGAGAGGACCTACGAGCAGTACTTC. The rearrangement uses TRBV10-3 and TRBJ2-7; weak D call: TRBD1 (6 bases). V lost 6 bases to trimming and J lost 2 bases, with 17 bases between them. Per germline, CDR1 ENHRY and CDR2 SYGVKD. This CDR3 comprises 15 residues.

In this sample, this clonotype turned up once. The chain links TRBV3-1 to TRBJ2-3, with D perhaps matching TRBD2 (5 bases). V shed 4 bases and J shed 1 base, with 15 bases lying between them. Germline lookup yields CDR1 LGHDT and CDR2 YNNKEL (reference sequence). This CDR3 comprises 16 residues. The CDR3 DNA sequence: TGTGCCAGCAGCCCCCCCCAGTTCGGGGGCACAGATACGCAGTATTTT. It is translated as CASSPPQFGGTDTQYF.

This clonotype was counted between two and nine times. The chain couples TRBV5-6 to TRBJ2-7; D is undetermined. Germline CDR1 and CDR2: SGHDT and YYEEEE. The CDR3 sequence is 14 residues long. With 1 base removed from V and 2 bases from J, the gap between germline ends came to 10 bases. CDR3 sequence: CASSLKGPTYEQYF. The CDR3 DNA follows: TGTGCCAGCAGCTTGAAGGGCCCCACCTACGAGCAGTACTTC.

V gene TRBV3-1 combines with J gene TRBJ2-5, with 11 nucleotides matching TRBD2. The CDR3 covers 14 residues. Germline V gives CDR1 LGHDT, CDR2 YNNKEL (reference sequence). The J segment lost 3 bases and the V segment lost 3 bases, leaving 0 bases of the junction unmatched. The CDR3 spells CASSQTSGEETQYF. Here the CDR3 DNA reads TGTGCCAGCAGCCAGACTAGCGGGGAAGAGACCCAGTACTTC.

This chain joins TRBV7-6 and TRBJ2-2, with TRBD2 as a possible D gene (6 bases). V lost 3 bases to trimming and J lost 4 bases, with 9 bases between them. The CDR3 contains 14 residues. Germline CDR1 SGHVS, CDR2 FNYEAQ. CDR3 sequence reads: CASSFSGATGELFF. CDR3 in DNA: TGTGCCAGCAGCTTTAGCGGAGCCACCGGGGAGCTGTTTTTT.

CDR3 DNA sequence: TGTGCCACCGATAAGGGGAACACCGGGGAGCTGTTTTTT. Translating gives CATDKGNTGELFF. The chain links TRBV24-1 to TRBJ2-2; the D is unclear. Germline V lookup: CDR1 KGHDR, CDR2 SFDVKD. V was clipped by 9 bases and J by 1 base, with 8 bases between them. The CDR3 loop spans 13 amino acids.

This chain joins TRBV10-3 and TRBJ1-5; the D gene is possibly TRBD1 (6 bases). The germline V gene has CDR1 ENHRY and CDR2 SYGVKD. The CDR3 covers 16 residues. V dropped 3 bases and J dropped 0 bases, with 12 bases sitting between them. The CDR3 here is CAISEGTPFSNQPQHF. The CDR3 DNA reads TGTGCCATCAGTGAAGGGACACCCTTTAGCAATCAGCCCCAGCATTTT.

The chain uses TRBV7-8 and TRBJ2-1; D perhaps matches TRBD1 (5 bases). V was pared by 5 bases and J by 3 bases, with 14 bases between. The germline V gene encodes CDR1 SGHVS and CDR2 FQNEAQ. This CDR3 region has 15 residues. The CDR3 spells CASSPARTLYNEQFF. Written as DNA, the CDR3 is TGTGCCAGCAGCCCAGCAAGGACACTCTACAATGAGCAGTTCTTC.

The V gene is TRBV23-1, the J gene TRBJ2-7; 8 positions agree with TRBD1. TRBV23-1 is an ORF, with its function uncertain. The ends lost 0 bases at V and 3 bases at J; junction bases unmatched: 4. The CDR3 is 15 amino acids. CDR3 region: CASSQSTDRGYEQYF. Written as DNA, the CDR3 is TGCGCCAGCAGTCAATCGACTGACAGGGGCTACGAGCAGTACTTC.

The CDR3 here is CASSLLQGREQYF. The CDR3 region has the DNA TGTGCCAGCAGCTTGCTCCAGGGGCGGGAGCAGTACTTC. This rearrangement joins TRBV7-2 to TRBJ2-7; maybe TRBD1 (6 bases). The ends were cut back, 3 bases at V and 7 bases at J, with 13 bases in the middle. Germline CDR1 reads SGHTA; CDR2 reads FQGNSA. The CDR3 sequence is 13 residues long.

The rearrangement links TRBV14 to TRBJ1-1; D call uncertain. The germline CDR1 and CDR2 sequences are SGHDN and FVKESK. Trimming cost V 4 bases and J 5 bases, with 11 bases left between them. There are 13 residues in the CDR3. The CDR3 protein is CASSPRAGTEAFF. CDR3 in DNA: TGTGCCAGCAGCCCCCGTGCGGGAACTGAAGCTTTCTTT.

DNA of the CDR3: TGCAGTGCTAGAGAAACGGGACAGCGGGAGACCCAGTACTTC. This gives the protein CSARETGQRETQYF. V usage is TRBV20-1 and J usage is TRBJ2-5, with TRBD1 identical over 7 bases. In germline, CDR1 is DFQATT, CDR2 SNEGSKA (reference sequence). The CDR3 is 14 amino acids. V dropped 0 bases and J dropped 5; count of bases not matched to a gene: 6.

The rearrangement joins TRBV7-6 to TRBJ2-3; TRBD2 matches at 8 bases. Germline CDR1 is SGHVS and CDR2 is FNYEAQ. CDR3 length: 16 residues. Trimming cost V 4 bases and J 0 bases; bases outside gene matches: 6. CDR3 amino acids: CASSSPLAESTDTQYF. CDR3 DNA: TGTGCCAGCAGCTCCCCACTAGCGGAGAGCACAGATACGCAGTATTTT. The full variable domain, completed using reference TRBV7-6 and TRBJ2-3, is GAGVSQSPRYKVTKRGQDVALRCDPISGHVSLYWYRQALGQGPEFLTYFNYEAQQDKSGLPNDRFSAERPEGSISTLTIQRTEQRDSAMYRCASSSPLAESTDTQYFGPGTRLTVL.

The chain combines TRBV20-1 with TRBJ2-7, with TRBD1 matching over 9 bases. The junction had 10 bases not matched to a gene; V was cut back by 6 bases and J by 7 bases. CDR3 length equals 13 residues. From germline, CDR1 is DFQATT and CDR2 SNEGSKA (reference sequence). CDR3: CSATRTGEGEQYF. CDR3 coding DNA: TGCAGTGCCACAAGGACAGGGGAAGGGGAGCAGTACTTC.

The rearrangement uses TRBV6-6 and TRBJ2-1; D may correspond to TRBD1 or TRBD2 (5 bases each). Looked up from germline, CDR1 is MNHNY and CDR2 is SVGAGI (reference sequence). The CDR3 length is 15 residues. Trimming took off 5 bases at V and 3 bases at J, with 14 bases between the two ends. This CDR3 is CASSPGTDFYNEQFF. CDR3 DNA sequence: TGTGCCAGCAGTCCCGGGACCGACTTCTACAATGAGCAGTTCTTC.

The rearrangement links TRBV29-1 to TRBJ2-3, with 7 bases that match TRBD1. CDR3 length equals 14 residues. Germline CDR1 is SQVTM and CDR2 is ANQGSEA. V lost 7 bases to trimming and J lost 1 base; unmatched junction nucleotides: 8. For the CDR3, the DNA is TGCAGCGCCGACAGGGTGGCGGGCACAGATACGCAGTATTTT. Translated, it gives CSADRVAGTDTQYF.

This chain connects TRBV19 to TRBJ1-4; 7 bases line up with TRBD1. Germline V gene lookup returns CDR1 LNHDA and CDR2 SQIVND (reference sequence). Trimming took 3 bases from V and 8 from J; bases not matched to a gene: 6. The CDR3 is 14 amino acids. CDR3 DNA sequence: TGTGCCAGTAGTATTCGACAGGGATCGGAAAAACTGTTTTTT. It codes for CASSIRQGSEKLFF.

The chain combines TRBV20-1 with TRBJ1-2; D is perhaps TRBD1 (6 bases). Trimming took off 3 bases at V and 3 bases at J, with 8 bases between the two ends. The CDR3 is 12 amino acids. CDR1 is DFQATT and CDR2 is SNEGSKA in the germline V gene (reference sequence). CDR3 nucleotides: TGCAGTGCTAGCAGGGGCTACTATGGCTACACCTTC. It is translated as CSASRGYYGYTF.

The genes are TRBV7-2 and TRBJ2-3; D remains unclear. Germline V gene sequence: CDR1 SGHTA, CDR2 FQGNSA. V was trimmed by 7 bases and J by 2 bases, leaving 13 bases between them. This CDR3 has 14 amino acids. CDR3 coding DNA: TGTGCCAGCATGTTTAGAATGCACACAGATACGCAGTATTTT. Its translation: CASMFRMHTDTQYF. The full variable domain, rest sourced from reference TRBV7-2 and TRBJ2-3, is GAGVSQSPSNKVTEKGKDVELRCDPISGHTALYWYRQSLGQGLEFLIYFQGNSAPDKSGLPSDRFSAERTGGSVSTLTIQRTQQEDSAVYLCASMFRMHTDTQYFGPGTRLTVL.

The chain employs TRBV24-1 and TRBJ2-1, with no clear D. The CDR3 runs to 12 residues. Deletions cut 4 bases from V and 7 bases from J, with 7 bases between. Germline CDR1 KGHDR, CDR2 SFDVKD. The CDR3 reads CATSDPVNEQFF. The CDR3 bases are TGTGCCACCAGTGACCCCGTTAATGAGCAGTTCTTC.

This clonotype was detected only once. CDR3 coding DNA: TGTGCCAGCTCCCCGACAAACATGAACACTGAAGCTTTCTTT. Its translation: CASSPTNMNTEAFF. The chain joins TRBV18 to TRBJ1-1; D uncertain. There are 14 residues in the CDR3. The germline V and J ends were trimmed by 6 bases and 0 bases, with 11 bases remaining between them. Germline lookup yields CDR1 KGHSH and CDR2 LQKENI.

V gene TRBV27 combines with J gene TRBJ2-2; 9 positions agree with TRBD2. The V and J ends lost 5 bases and 0 bases, in that order; junction bases with no gene match: 4. The CDR3 is made up of 16 amino acids. The germline gives CDR1 MNHEY, CDR2 SMNVEV (reference sequence). The CDR3 protein is CASSGSGRTNTGELFF. The CDR3 coding sequence is TGTGCCAGCAGTGGTAGCGGGAGAACGAACACCGGGGAGCTGTTTTTT.